This T cell receptor (beta chain) came from a study of cytomegalovirus exposure and HLA in healthy donors. Background on the study: The approximately 130 validation repertoires and the approximately 630 first-cohort repertoires shared a platform, a later analysis reported. Study-wide results and limits: The tendency of first-cohort TCR clusters to co-occur in the roughly 110 validation repertoires was the finding of a later analysis. The CMV antigen specificity of a few CMV-associated chains was confirmed through in vitro analysis. Using the classifier, cytomegalovirus status was reportedly diagnosed with high specificity and sensitivity.

The method was immunoSEQ multiplex PCR; TCRdb's version includes in-frame clones alone and lacks a portion of them. The table records 150,000 to 200,000 clones, about nine tenths of them present only once. A note on this clone: Its antigen remains unknown.

V lost 0 bases, J lost 7 bases, and 3 bases stayed unmatched. This CDR3 has 15 residues. Germline-derived CDR1 and CDR2 are SGDLS and YYNGEE. The sequence was obtained from a man aged 25 to 40 in good health and CMV-seropositive. This chain joins TRBV9 and TRBJ2-7, with 14 bases that match TRBD2. Sequenced material: PBMCs. CDR3 nucleotides: TGTGCCAGCAGCGTAGCGGGACTAGCGGGGGAAGAGCAGTACTTC. This gives the protein CASSVAGLAGEEQYF.